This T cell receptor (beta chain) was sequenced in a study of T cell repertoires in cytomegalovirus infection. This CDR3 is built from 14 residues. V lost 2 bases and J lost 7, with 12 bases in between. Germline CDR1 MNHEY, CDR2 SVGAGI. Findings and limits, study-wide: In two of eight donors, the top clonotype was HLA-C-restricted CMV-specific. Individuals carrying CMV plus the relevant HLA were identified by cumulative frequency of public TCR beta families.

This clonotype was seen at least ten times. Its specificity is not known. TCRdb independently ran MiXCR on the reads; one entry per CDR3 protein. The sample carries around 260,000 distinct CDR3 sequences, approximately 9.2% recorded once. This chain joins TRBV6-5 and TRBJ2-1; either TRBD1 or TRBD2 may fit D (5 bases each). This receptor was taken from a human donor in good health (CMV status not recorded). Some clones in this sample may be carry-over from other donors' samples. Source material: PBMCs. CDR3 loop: CASSYGGGRNEQFF. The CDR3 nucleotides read TGTGCCAGCAGTTACGGTGGGGGACGGAATGAGCAGTTCTTC.